Following are 4 T cell receptor beta chains from one sample sequenced in a study of cytomegalovirus exposure and HLA in healthy donors. PCR primers comprised 60 Vbeta and 13 Jbeta primers. This table comes from immunoSEQ multiplex PCR, and its TCRdb copy is limited to in-frame clones, with some not included. The table lists 100,000 to 150,000 clones. Input material: PBMCs. These receptors all stem from a man between 25 and 39 years old in good health and CMV-seronegative.

This chain joins TRBV6-6 and TRBJ2-1, with TRBD2 matching over 8 bases. V shed 10 bases and J 4 bases; nucleotides not matched to a gene: 9. Per the germline V gene, CDR1 is MNHNY and CDR2 is SVGAGI (reference sequence). This CDR3 spans 14 amino acids. The CDR3 DNA follows: TGTGCCACCCGAACTAGCGGATATTACAATGAGCAGTTCTTC. It is translated as CATRTSGYYNEQFF.

The gene calls are TRBV5-4 and TRBJ2-7, with 8 bases aligning to TRBD1. The trim removed 4 bases at V and 1 base at J, leaving 7 bases unmatched. The germline gives CDR1 SGHNT, CDR2 YYREEE (reference sequence). The CDR3 covers 15 residues. CDR3 DNA: TGTGCCAGCAGCCAGGACAGGGCCAGTTCCTACGAGCAGTACTTC. Its protein product is CASSQDRASSYEQYF.

The chain links TRBV27 to TRBJ2-1, with 15 bases lining up with TRBD2. V gave up 7 bases and J gave up 7 bases; unmatched junction bases: 5. Germline CDR1 reads MNHEY; CDR2 reads SMNVEV (reference sequence). The CDR3 totals 15 residues. The CDR3 loop reads CASTSGTSGRNEQFF. As DNA, the CDR3 is TGTGCCAGCACCTCCGGGACTAGCGGGAGGAATGAGCAGTTCTTC.

The rearrangement joins TRBV2 to TRBJ1-3; TRBD1 is a possible D gene (5 bases). Germline V gene data show CDR1 as SNHLY and CDR2 as FYNNEI. Trimming cost V 3 bases and J 3 bases, with 9 bases left between them. The CDR3 is 14 residues long. The CDR3 loop reads CASSDRVNGNTIYF. The DNA for the CDR3 is TGTGCCAGCAGTGACAGGGTGAATGGAAACACCATATATTTT.